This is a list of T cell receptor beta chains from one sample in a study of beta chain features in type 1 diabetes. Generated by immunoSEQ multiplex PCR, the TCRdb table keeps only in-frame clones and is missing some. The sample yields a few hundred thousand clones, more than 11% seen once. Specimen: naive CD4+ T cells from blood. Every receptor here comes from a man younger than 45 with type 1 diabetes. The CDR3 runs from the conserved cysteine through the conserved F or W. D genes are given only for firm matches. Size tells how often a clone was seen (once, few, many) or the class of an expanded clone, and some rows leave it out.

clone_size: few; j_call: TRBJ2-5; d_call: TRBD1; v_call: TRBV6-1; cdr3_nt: TGTGCCAGCAGGACCGGGACAGCTGAAGAGACCCAGTACTTC; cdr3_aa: CASRTGTAEETQYF
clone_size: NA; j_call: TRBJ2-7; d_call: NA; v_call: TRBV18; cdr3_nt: TGTGCCAGCTCACCCACGGACGGTCCGGGGGAGCAGTACTTC; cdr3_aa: CASSPTDGPGEQYF
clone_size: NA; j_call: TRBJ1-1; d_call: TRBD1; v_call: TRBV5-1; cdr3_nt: TGCGCCAGCAGCTTGGAGACAGGGGCTTTGGAGGCTTTCTTT; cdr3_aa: CASSLETGALEAFF
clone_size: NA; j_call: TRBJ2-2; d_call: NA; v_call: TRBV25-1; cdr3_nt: TGTGCCAGCAGACCCGGGACTTACACCGGGGAGCTGTTTTTT; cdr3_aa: CASRPGTYTGELFF
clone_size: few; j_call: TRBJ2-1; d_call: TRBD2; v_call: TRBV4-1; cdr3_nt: TGCGCCAGCAGCCCCATAGGACTAGCGGGAGTCTCTGAGCAGTTCTTC; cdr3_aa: CASSPIGLAGVSEQFF
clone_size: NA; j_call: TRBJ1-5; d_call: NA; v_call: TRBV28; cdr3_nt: TGTGCCAGCATTGACACCCGCGATCAGCCCCAGCATTTT; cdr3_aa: CASIDTRDQPQHF
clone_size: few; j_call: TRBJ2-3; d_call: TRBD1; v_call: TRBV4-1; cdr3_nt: TGCGCCAGCAGCTCGGACAGGGGGAGCACAGATACGCAGTATTTT; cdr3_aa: CASSSDRGSTDTQYF
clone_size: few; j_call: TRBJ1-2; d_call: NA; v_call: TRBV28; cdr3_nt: TGTGCCAGCAGCAAGGGGGACACCGGAGAAAACTATGGCTACACCTTC; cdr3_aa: CASSKGDTGENYGYTF
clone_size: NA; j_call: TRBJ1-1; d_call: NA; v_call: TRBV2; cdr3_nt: TGTGCCAGCAGTGAAGCGAGTATCAACACTGAAGCTTTCTTT; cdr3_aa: CASSEASINTEAFF
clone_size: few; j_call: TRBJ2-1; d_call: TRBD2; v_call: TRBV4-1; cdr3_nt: TGCGCCAGCAGCCGTCTAGCGGCCTTCGAGGAGCAGTTCTTC; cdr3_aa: CASSRLAAFEEQFF
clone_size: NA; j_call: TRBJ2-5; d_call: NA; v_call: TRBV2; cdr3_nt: TGTGCCAGCAGTGGCCTAGGAGAGACCCAGTACTTC; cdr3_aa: CASSGLGETQYF
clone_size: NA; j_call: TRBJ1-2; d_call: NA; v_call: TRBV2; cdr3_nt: TGTGCCAGCAGTCTAAACGGGGGTGGCTACACCTTC; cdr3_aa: CASSLNGGGYTF
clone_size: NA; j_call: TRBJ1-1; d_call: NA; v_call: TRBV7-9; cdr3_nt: TGTGCCAGCAGCTTAGGGGTCCCCGGGCAGGGGAACACTGAAGCTTTCTTT; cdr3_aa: CASSLGVPGQGNTEAFF
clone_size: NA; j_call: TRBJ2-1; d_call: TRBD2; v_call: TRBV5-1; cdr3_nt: TGCGCCAGCAGCTTGGGGACTAGCGGGCTGTTCGGTGAGCAGTTCTTC; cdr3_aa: CASSLGTSGLFGEQFF
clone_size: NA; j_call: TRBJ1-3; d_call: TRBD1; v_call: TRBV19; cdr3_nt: TGTGCCAGTAGCCCTCCGGGACAGTGGCTCTCTGGAAACACCATATATTTT; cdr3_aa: CASSPPGQWLSGNTIYF
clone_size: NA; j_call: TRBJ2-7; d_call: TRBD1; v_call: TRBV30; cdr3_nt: TGTGCCTGGAGCCCGGGACAGGGGAAGGACGAGCAGTACTTC; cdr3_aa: CAWSPGQGKDEQYF
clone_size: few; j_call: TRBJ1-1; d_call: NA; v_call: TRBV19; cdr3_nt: TGTGCCAGTAGTCTACCTGCTTTGAACACTGAAGCTTTCTTT; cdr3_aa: CASSLPALNTEAFF
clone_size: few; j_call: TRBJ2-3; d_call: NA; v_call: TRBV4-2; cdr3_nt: TGTGCCAGCAGCCAAGATCGATGGACAGAGAAGCAGTATTTT; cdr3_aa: CASSQDRWTEKQYF
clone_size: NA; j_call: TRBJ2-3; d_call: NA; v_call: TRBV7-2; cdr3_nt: TGTGCCAGCAGCTTGGGAGAAGGAGATACGCAGTATTTT; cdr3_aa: CASSLGEGDTQYF
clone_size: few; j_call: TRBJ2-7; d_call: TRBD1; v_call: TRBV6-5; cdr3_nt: TGTGCCAGCAGGATGGGGACAGGGGGCTCCTACGAGCAGTACTTC; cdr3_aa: CASRMGTGGSYEQYF
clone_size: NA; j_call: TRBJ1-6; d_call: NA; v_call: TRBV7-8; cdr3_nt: TGTGCCAGCAGCTTAGATAGGGGCCCGTATAATTCACCCCTCCACTTT; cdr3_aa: CASSLDRGPYNSPLHF
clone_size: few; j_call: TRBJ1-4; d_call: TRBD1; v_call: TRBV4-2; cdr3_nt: TGTGCCAGCAGCCAAGGGCTACAGGGGGCTAATGAAAAACTGTTTTTT; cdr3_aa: CASSQGLQGANEKLFF
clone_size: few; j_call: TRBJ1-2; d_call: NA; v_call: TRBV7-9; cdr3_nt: TGTGCCAGCAGCTTAGTTGGGGGCGCGGGCTACACCTTC; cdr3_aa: CASSLVGGAGYTF
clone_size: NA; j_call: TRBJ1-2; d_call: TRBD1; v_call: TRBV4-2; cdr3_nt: TGTGCCAGCAGCCAAGAGACAGGGCGGAACTCCTATGGCTACACCTTC; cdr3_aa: CASSQETGRNSYGYTF
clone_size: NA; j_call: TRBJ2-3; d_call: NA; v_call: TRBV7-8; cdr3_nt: TGTGCCAGCAGCTTAGTGCGGGGCGGCACAGATACGCAGTATTTT; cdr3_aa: CASSLVRGGTDTQYF
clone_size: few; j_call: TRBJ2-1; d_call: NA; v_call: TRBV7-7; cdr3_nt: TGTGCCAGCAGCTTAGATGGCTCGCGGTACAATGAGCAGTTCTTC; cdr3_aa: CASSLDGSRYNEQFF
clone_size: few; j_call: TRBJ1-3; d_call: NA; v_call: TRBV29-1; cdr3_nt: TGCAGCGTTGGACTGAGCTCTGGAAACACCATATATTTT; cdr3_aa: CSVGLSSGNTIYF
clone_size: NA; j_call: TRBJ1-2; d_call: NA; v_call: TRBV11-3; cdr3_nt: TGTGCCAGCAGCCCCGGGGTAGCTAACTATGGCTACACCTTC; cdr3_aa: CASSPGVANYGYTF
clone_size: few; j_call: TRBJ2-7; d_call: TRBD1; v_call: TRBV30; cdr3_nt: TGTGCCTACCGGGGACAGGGATCCTACGAGCAGTACTTC; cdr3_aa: CAYRGQGSYEQYF
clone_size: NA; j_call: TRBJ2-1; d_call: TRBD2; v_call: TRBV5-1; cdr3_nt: TGCGCCAGCAGCATGGGACTAGCGGTTCGCAATGAGCAGTTCTTC; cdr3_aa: CASSMGLAVRNEQFF
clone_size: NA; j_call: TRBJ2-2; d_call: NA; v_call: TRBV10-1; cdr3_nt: TGCGCCAGCAGCCGACAGACCGGGGAGCTGTTTTTT; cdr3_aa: CASSRQTGELFF
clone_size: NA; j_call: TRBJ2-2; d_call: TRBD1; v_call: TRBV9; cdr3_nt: TGTGCCAGCAGCGTAGGTCCAGGGGGCACCGGGGAGCTGTTTTTT; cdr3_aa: CASSVGPGGTGELFF
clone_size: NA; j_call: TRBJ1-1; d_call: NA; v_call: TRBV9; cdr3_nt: TGTGCCAGCAGCGTAGGGCCGGGGGGGAACACTGAAGCTTTCTTT; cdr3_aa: CASSVGPGGNTEAFF
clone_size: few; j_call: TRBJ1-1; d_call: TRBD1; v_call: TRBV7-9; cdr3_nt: TGTGCCAGCAGCTTATCAGGGGCAGGGGGCACTGAAGCTTTCTTT; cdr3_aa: CASSLSGAGGTEAFF
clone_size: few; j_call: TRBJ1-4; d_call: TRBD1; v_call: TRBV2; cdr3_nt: TGTGCCAGCAGTGCCGGGACAGCTAATGAAAAACTGTTTTTT; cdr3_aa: CASSAGTANEKLFF
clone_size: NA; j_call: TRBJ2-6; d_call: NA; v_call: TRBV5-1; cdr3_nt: TGCGCCAGCAGCTCTCCTGCCGGGCGTGACAGGCTTCGCTCTGGGGCCAACGTCCTGACTTTC; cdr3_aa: CASSSPAGRDRLRSGANVLTF
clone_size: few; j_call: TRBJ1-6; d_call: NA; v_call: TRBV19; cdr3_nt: TGTGCCAGTAGTAGGAGAATCGGACAGCTAGCAAATTCACCCCTCCACTTT; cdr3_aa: CASSRRIGQLANSPLHF
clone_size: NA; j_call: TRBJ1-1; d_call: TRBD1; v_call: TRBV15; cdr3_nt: TGTGCCACCAGCAGTACAGGGGCGGTCACTGAAGCTTTCTTT; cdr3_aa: CATSSTGAVTEAFF
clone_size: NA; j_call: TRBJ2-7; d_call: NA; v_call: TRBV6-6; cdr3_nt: TGTGCCAGCAGTTACCTGGGGCAGGGTGTGAACTTC; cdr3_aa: CASSYLGQGVNF
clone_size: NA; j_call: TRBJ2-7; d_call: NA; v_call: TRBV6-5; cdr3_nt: TGTGCCAGCAGTTACTCACCCCGGAGCTCCTACGAGCAGTACTTC; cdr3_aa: CASSYSPRSSYEQYF
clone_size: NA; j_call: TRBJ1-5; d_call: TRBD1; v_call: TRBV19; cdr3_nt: TGTGCCAGTAGTGGACAGGGGGGTGATCAGCCCCAGCATTTT; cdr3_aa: CASSGQGGDQPQHF
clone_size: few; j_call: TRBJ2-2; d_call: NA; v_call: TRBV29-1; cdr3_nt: TGCAGCGTTGAAGTATCGGGAACCCGGGGCACCGGGGAGCTGTTTTTT; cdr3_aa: CSVEVSGTRGTGELFF
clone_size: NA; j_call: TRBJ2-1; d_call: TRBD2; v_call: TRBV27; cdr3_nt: TGTGCCAGCAGTTTATCGCGTAGCGGGAGGGCCAATGAGCAGTTCTTC; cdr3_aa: CASSLSRSGRANEQFF
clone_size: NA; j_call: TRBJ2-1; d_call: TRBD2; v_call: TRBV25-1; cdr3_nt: TGTGCCAGCAGGCCCCACGGCGGGAGGAACAATGAGCAGTTCTTC; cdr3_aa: CASRPHGGRNNEQFF
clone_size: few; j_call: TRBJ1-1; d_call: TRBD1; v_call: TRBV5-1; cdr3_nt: TGCGCCAGCAGCTTGGCCACAGGGGAAGGGAACACTGAAGCTTTCTTT; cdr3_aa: CASSLATGEGNTEAFF
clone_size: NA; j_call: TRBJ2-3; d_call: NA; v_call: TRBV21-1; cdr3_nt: TGTGCCAGCAGCATCCTAGTGATCCCAGATACGCAGTATTTT; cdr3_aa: CASSILVIPDTQYF
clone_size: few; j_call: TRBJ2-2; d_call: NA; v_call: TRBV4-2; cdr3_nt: TGTGCCAGCAGCCCATCCCCCGGGGAGCTGTTTTTT; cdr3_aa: CASSPSPGELFF
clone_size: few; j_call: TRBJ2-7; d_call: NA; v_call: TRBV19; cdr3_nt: TGTGCCAGTATGGGGCCGTCCTACGAGCAGTACTTC; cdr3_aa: CASMGPSYEQYF
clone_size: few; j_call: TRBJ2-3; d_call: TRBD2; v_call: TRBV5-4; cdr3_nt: TGTGCCAGCAGCTCGGGACTAGACGGCGGCACAGATACGCAGTATTTT; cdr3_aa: CASSSGLDGGTDTQYF
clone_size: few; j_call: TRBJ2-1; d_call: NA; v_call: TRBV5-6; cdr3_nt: TGTGCCAGCAGCTTGCCCCAGACAGCCTACAATGAGCAGTTCTTC; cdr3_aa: CASSLPQTAYNEQFF
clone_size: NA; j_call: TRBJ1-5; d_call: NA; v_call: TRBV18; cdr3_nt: TGTGCCAGCTCAGGGGCAGGGTTGGATCAGCCCCAGCATTTT; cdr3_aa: CASSGAGLDQPQHF
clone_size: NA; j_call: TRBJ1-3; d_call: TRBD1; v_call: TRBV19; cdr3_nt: TGTGCCAGTAGTATCGGGGGACAGCCTGGAAACACCATATATTTT; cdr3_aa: CASSIGGQPGNTIYF
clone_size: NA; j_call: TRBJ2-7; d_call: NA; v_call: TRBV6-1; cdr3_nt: TGTGCCAGCAGCCCGACGGGGATTGGCGAGCAGTACTTC; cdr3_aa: CASSPTGIGEQYF
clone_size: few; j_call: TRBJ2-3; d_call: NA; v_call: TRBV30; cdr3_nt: TGTGCCTGGAGTGTACACCGGGACAAGGGTGCAGATACGCAGTATTTT; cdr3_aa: CAWSVHRDKGADTQYF
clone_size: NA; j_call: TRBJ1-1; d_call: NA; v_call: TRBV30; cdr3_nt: TGTGCCTGGAGTGGACAGGATTACACTGAAGCTTTCTTT; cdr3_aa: CAWSGQDYTEAFF
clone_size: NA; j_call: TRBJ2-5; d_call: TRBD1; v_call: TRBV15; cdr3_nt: TGTGCCACCAGCAGGGGTGGGACAGCCGAGTCCCAGTACTTC; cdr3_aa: CATSRGGTAESQYF
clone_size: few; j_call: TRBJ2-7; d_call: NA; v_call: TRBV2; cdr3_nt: TGTGCCAGCAGGCCTCGAGGTAGCTCCTACGAGCAGTACTTC; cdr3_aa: CASRPRGSSYEQYF
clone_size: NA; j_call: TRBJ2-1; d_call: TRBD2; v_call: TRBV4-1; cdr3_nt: TGCGCCAGCAGCCAAGATGAGGCTAGCGGGAGACGCAATGAGCAGTTCTTC; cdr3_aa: CASSQDEASGRRNEQFF
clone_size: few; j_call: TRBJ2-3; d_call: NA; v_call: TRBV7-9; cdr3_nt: TGTGCCAGCAGCTTAAGTCCTAGCTATAGCACAGATACGCAGTATTTT; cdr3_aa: CASSLSPSYSTDTQYF
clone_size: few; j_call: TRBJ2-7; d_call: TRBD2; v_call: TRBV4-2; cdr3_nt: TGTGCCAGCAGCCAAGCTGGTACGAGCGGGGCAGCCTACGAGCAGTACTTC; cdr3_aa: CASSQAGTSGAAYEQYF